A single sample is the source of the 26 T cell receptor beta chains below, sequenced in a study of breast tumors, draining lymph nodes, adjacent tissues. TCRdb ran MiXCR on the multiplex PCR reads and lists one entry per CDR3 protein. This table holds fewer than 15,000 distinct CDR3 sequences, approximately 62% found once. The specimen sequenced was tumor-adjacent breast tissue. The receptors originated from a female donor with breast cancer. Some clones in this sample may be carry-over from other donors' samples.

This chain connects TRBV9 to TRBJ1-2; a possible D gene is TRBD1 (6 bases). V dropped 4 bases and J dropped 8 bases, with 27 bases sitting between them. The CDR3 has 17 amino acids. Germline V lookup: CDR1 SGDLS, CDR2 YYNGEE. This CDR3 reads CASSSTRGLLDGKGYTF. The DNA for the CDR3 is TGTGCCAGCAGCTCAACCAGGGGTTTATTGGATGGCAAGGGCTACACCTTC.

This chain links TRBV29-1 with TRBJ1-4; 7 nucleotides line up with TRBD1. Germline CDR1 SQVTM, CDR2 ANQGSEA. The J segment lost 8 bases and the V segment lost 1 base, leaving 4 bases of the junction unmatched. The CDR3 length is 13 residues. The CDR3 is CSVEGTGDEKLFF. CDR3 DNA sequence: TGCAGCGTTGAAGGGACAGGTGACGAAAAACTGTTTTTT.

The chain recombines TRBV4-2 with TRBJ2-3; 9 bases fit TRBD1. Germline V gene sequence: CDR1 LGHNA, CDR2 YNFKEQ. The V segment lost 2 bases and the J segment 4 bases; nucleotides outside the gene matches: 7. CDR3 length: 16 amino acids. In DNA form, the CDR3 reads TGTGCCAGCAGCCAATGGACAGGGGTGCAATCAGATACGCAGTATTTT. Protein: CASSQWTGVQSDTQYF.

This clonotype was observed many times. The rearrangement uses TRBV28 and TRBJ2-5, with 11 bases that match TRBD2. J lost 2 bases, V lost 6 bases, and 5 bases had no gene match. Germline CDR1 reads MDHEN; CDR2 reads SYDVKM. This CDR3 is built from 15 residues. The CDR3 spells CASSRGTSGQETQYF. The DNA of the CDR3 is TGTGCCAGCAGCCGCGGGACTAGCGGACAAGAGACCCAGTACTTC.

The chain uses TRBV30 and TRBJ2-2; D gene uncertain. The CDR3 covers 13 residues. V lost 0 bases, J lost 1 base, and 3 bases lay in between. CDR1 and CDR2 from the germline V gene are GTSNPN and SVGIG (reference sequence). For the CDR3, the DNA is TGTGCCTGGAGTGTAGGGAACACCGGGGAGCTGTTTTTT. Encoded protein: CAWSVGNTGELFF.

CDR3 sequence reads: CASSLESGLYEQYF. DNA of the CDR3: TGTGCCAGCAGCCTAGAGAGCGGGCTTTACGAGCAGTACTTC. The V and J genes are TRBV7-8 and TRBJ2-7, with a weak D call TRBD2 (6 bases). Germline V lookup: CDR1 SGHVS, CDR2 FQNEAQ. Between the trimmed V and J ends, which lost 5 bases and 4 bases, there was a span of 15 bases. CDR3 size: 14 residues.

This clonotype is termed medium-sized. The rearrangement uses TRBV11-2 and TRBJ2-5; 10 bases fit TRBD2. The CDR3 sequence is 14 residues long. Trimming took 5 bases from V and 2 from J; bases not matched to a gene: 2. In germline, CDR1 is SGHAT, CDR2 FQNNGV. The CDR3 nucleotides read TGTGCCAGCAGCAAAGCGGGGGGGCAAGAGACCCAGTACTTC. Its protein product is CASSKAGGQETQYF.

The V call is TRBV29-1, the J call TRBJ2-1; D is unclear. Germline CDR1 reads SQVTM; CDR2 reads ANQGSEA. V was trimmed by 1 base and J by 13 bases, leaving 14 bases between them. The CDR3 runs to 12 residues. The CDR3 DNA is TGCAGCGTTGAAGTTGAGGTTACGTTCCAGTTCTTC. Translating it yields CSVEVEVTFQFF.

This clonotype was counted a single time. The chain links TRBV4-1 to TRBJ2-3; 10 bases line up with TRBD2. Germline-derived CDR1 and CDR2 are MGHRA and YSYEKL. The CDR3 has 15 residues. J gave up 6 bases and V 1 base, and 4 bases lay outside the gene matches. CDR3 in DNA: TGCGCCAGCAGCCAAGTGCAGCGGGAGGGGGATACGCAGTATTTT. Translating gives CASSQVQREGDTQYF.

This clonotype was counted a few times. V usage is TRBV10-1 and J usage is TRBJ2-1, with 13 bases aligning to TRBD2. The germline V gene encodes CDR1 WNHNN and CDR2 SYGVQD (reference sequence). The CDR3 extends over 14 amino acids. Unmatched junction bases numbered 2, after V lost 4 bases and J lost 8 bases. The CDR3 sequence is CASSGTSGSDEQFF. The CDR3 region has the DNA TGCGCCAGCAGTGGGACTAGCGGGAGCGATGAGCAGTTCTTC.

This clonotype was picked up many times. Being one base from a much bigger clone, this may be a read error. This chain connects TRBV5-8 to TRBJ2-4; 7 positions match TRBD1. The CDR3 sequence is 15 residues long. J gave up 0 bases and V 4 bases, and 4 bases lay outside the gene matches. CDR1 is SGHTS, CDR2 YDEGEE, per germline. The CDR3 here is CASSLGQTAKNIQYF. CDR3 in DNA: TGTGCCAGCAGCCTGGGACAGACAGCCAAAAACATTCAGTACTTC.

Ten or more counts support this clonotype. This sequence joins TRBV7-3 and TRBJ2-6, with unresolved D. V lost 6 bases and J lost 0, with 9 bases in between. The CDR3 is 15 residues long. In germline, CDR1 is SGHTA, CDR2 FQGTGA. The CDR3 is CASRDGSSGANVLTF. CDR3 in DNA: TGTGCCAGCAGGGACGGCAGCTCTGGGGCCAACGTCCTGACTTTC.

The chain has TRBV20-1 and TRBJ1-2; no firm D call. Germline V gives CDR1 DFQATT, CDR2 SNEGSKA (reference sequence). The CDR3 loop spans 15 amino acids. Trimming pared 0 bases from V and 2 bases from J, leaving 13 bases between. Written as DNA, the CDR3 is TGCAGTGCTAGAGATTACCTTTCGGGGAACTATGGCTACACCTTC. Translating it yields CSARDYLSGNYGYTF.

This clonotype was seen many times. A much bigger clone sits one base away, suggesting this may be a read error. The chain links TRBV6-6 to TRBJ1-2; 9 bases line up with TRBD1. The trim removed 6 bases at V and 8 bases at J, leaving 13 bases unmatched. In germline, CDR1 is MNHNY, CDR2 SVGAGI (reference sequence). The CDR3 length is 15 residues. Here the CDR3 reads CASSRGTGSLRGYTF. The CDR3, as DNA: TGTGCCAGCAGCCGGGGGACAGGGTCCCTTCGCGGCTACACCTTC.

V usage is TRBV5-6 and J usage is TRBJ2-7, with 12 bases lining up with TRBD2. Germline V gene sequence: CDR1 SGHDT, CDR2 YYEEEE. The CDR3 sequence is 14 residues long. Trimming at V came to 5 bases and at J to 6 bases, leaving 6 bases not matched to a gene. The CDR3 reads CASSPGTSGLEQYF. CDR3 coding DNA: TGTGCCAGCAGTCCCGGGACTAGCGGGCTCGAGCAGTACTTC.

The gene calls are TRBV29-1 and TRBJ1-5; D is undetermined. The CDR3 contains 12 residues. V shed 5 bases and J shed 0 bases, with 5 bases lying between them. Germline CDR1 and CDR2: SQVTM and ANQGSEA. CDR3 nucleotide sequence: TGCAGCGTTTCGGCTAGCAATCAGCCCCAGCATTTT. Amino acids: CSVSASNQPQHF.

The rearrangement joins TRBV10-3 to TRBJ1-5, with 7 bases fitting TRBD1. V shed 2 bases and J 0 bases; nucleotides not matched to a gene: 1. The CDR3 runs 15 residues. CDR1 ENHRY and CDR2 SYGVKD come from the germline V gene. The CDR3 loop reads CAISEGDSSNQPQHF. The CDR3 nucleotides read TGTGCCATCAGTGAGGGGGACAGTAGCAATCAGCCCCAGCATTTT.

This clonotype was found many times. The chain joins TRBV5-1 to TRBJ1-1; 9 bases are a match to TRBD1. The junction had 9 bases not matched to a gene; V was cut back by 4 bases and J by 5 bases. The CDR3 loop spans 15 amino acids. Looked up from germline, CDR1 is SGHRS and CDR2 is YFSETQ. The CDR3: CASSANLQGATEAFF. CDR3 coding DNA: TGCGCCAGCAGCGCTAATCTACAGGGGGCGACTGAAGCTTTCTTT.

The chain links TRBV5-4 to TRBJ1-3; D is perhaps TRBD1 (5 bases). The CDR3 is made up of 15 amino acids. CDR1 SGHNT and CDR2 YYREEE come from the germline V gene (reference sequence). Trimming cost V 2 bases and J 3 bases, with 12 bases left between them. The CDR3 loop reads CASSFQGTDGNTIYF. The CDR3 DNA follows: TGTGCCAGCAGCTTCCAAGGGACGGATGGAAACACCATATATTTT.

This clonotype has only a few counts. The genes are TRBV6-6 and TRBJ2-7; D is unclear. V lost 2 bases, J lost 4 bases, and 3 bases lay in between. CDR3 length equals 11 residues. The germline V gene encodes CDR1 MNHNY and CDR2 SVGAGI (reference sequence). The CDR3 DNA reads as TGTGCCAGCAGTTACCGGTACGAGCAGTACTTC. It encodes CASSYRYEQYF.

This clonotype is categorized as medium-sized. This rearrangement joins TRBV7-2 to TRBJ2-3; 8 nucleotides match TRBD2. Germline V gives CDR1 SGHTA, CDR2 FQGNSA. V lost 7 bases to trimming and J lost 2 bases; unmatched junction nucleotides: 35. The CDR3 is 24 residues long. The CDR3, as DNA: TGTGCCAGCAAGCCGGAGAGACGGAGACGGGGAAACGGGGTAGCGGGACTCAACACAGATACGCAGTATTTT. Protein: CASKPERRRRGNGVAGLNTDTQYF.

This clonotype is categorized as medium-sized. The chain couples TRBV19 to TRBJ1-2; D is unresolved. Germline V lookup: CDR1 LNHDA, CDR2 SQIVND (reference sequence). This CDR3 contains 14 residues. V shed 6 bases and J shed 2 bases, with 13 bases lying between them. The CDR3 reads CASRPDETNYGYTF. The CDR3 coding sequence is TGTGCCAGTAGGCCCGACGAGACGAACTATGGCTACACCTTC.

This clonotype has more than one count but fewer than ten. The chain is built from TRBV7-9 and TRBJ1-2; D possibly corresponds to TRBD1 (5 bases). CDR1 SEHNR and CDR2 FQNEAQ come from the germline V gene (reference sequence). With 3 bases removed from V and 8 bases from J, the gap between germline ends came to 10 bases. This CDR3 comprises 12 residues. CDR3 in amino acids: CASSLGPLGYTF. DNA for the CDR3: TGTGCCAGCAGCTTGGGGCCCTTGGGCTACACCTTC. Full variable domain (missing parts from reference TRBV7-9 and TRBJ1-2): DTGVSQNPRHKITKRGQNVTFRCDPISEHNRLYWYRQTLGQGPEFLTYFQNEAQLEKSRLLSDRFSAERPKGSFSTLEIQRTEQGDSAMYLCASSLGPLGYTFGSGTRLTVV.

This clonotype was recorded many times. The chain has TRBV19 and TRBJ1-1, with D uncertain. The CDR3 has 14 amino acids. Germline V lookup: CDR1 LNHDA, CDR2 SQIVND (reference sequence). V gave up 5 bases and J gave up 6 bases, with 16 bases separating them. DNA for the CDR3: TGTGCCAGTAGTCCCCTTACATTACAGCCTGAAGCTTTCTTT. It is translated as CASSPLTLQPEAFF. The full variable domain, completed using reference TRBV19 and TRBJ1-1, is DGGITQSPKYLFRKEGQNVTLSCEQNLNHDAMYWYRQDPGQGLRLIYYSQIVNDFQKGDIAEGYSVSREKKESFPLTVTSAQKNPTAFYLCASSPLTLQPEAFFGQGTRLTVV.

This clonotype has a count of ten or more. The chain uses TRBV5-5 and TRBJ2-1, with 13 bases aligning to TRBD2. The CDR3 loop spans 15 amino acids. V gave up 4 bases and J gave up 10 bases; unmatched junction bases: 8. Germline loops: CDR1 SGHKS, CDR2 YYEKEE (reference sequence). The CDR3 DNA reads as TGTGCCAGCAGCCAAACTAGCGGGGGGGCCAGAGAGCAGTTCTTC. Its translation is CASSQTSGGAREQFF.

The V call is TRBV19, the J call TRBJ1-6; no reliable D call. The CDR3 extends over 15 amino acids. CDR1 and CDR2 (germline): LNHDA, SQIVND (reference sequence). Trimming left V 3 bases short and J 4 bases short, with 10 bases between. The CDR3 sequence: CASSMGAVYNSPLHF. CDR3 nucleotides: TGTGCCAGTAGTATGGGAGCAGTTTATAATTCACCCCTCCACTTT.